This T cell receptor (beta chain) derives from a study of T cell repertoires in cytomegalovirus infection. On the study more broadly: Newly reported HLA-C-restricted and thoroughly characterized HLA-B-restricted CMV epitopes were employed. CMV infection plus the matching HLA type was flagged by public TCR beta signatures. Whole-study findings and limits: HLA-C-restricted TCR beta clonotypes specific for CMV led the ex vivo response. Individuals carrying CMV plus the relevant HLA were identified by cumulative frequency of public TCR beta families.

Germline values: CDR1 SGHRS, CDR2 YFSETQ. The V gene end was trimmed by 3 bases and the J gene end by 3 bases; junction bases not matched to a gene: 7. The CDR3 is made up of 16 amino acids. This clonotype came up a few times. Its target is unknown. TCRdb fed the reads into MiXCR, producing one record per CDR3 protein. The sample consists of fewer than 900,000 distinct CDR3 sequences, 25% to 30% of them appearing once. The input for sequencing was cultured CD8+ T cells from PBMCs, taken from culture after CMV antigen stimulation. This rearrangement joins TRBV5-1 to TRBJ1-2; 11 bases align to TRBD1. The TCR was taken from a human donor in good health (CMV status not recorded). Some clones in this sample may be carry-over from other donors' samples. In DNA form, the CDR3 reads TGCGCCAGCAGCTGGGGGTTGGGACAGGGGGACTATGGCTACACCTTC. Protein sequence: CASSWGLGQGDYGYTF.